This TCR beta chain was identified in a study of Tregs in tolerant kidney transplant recipients. The assay was immunoSEQ multiplex PCR, and TCRdb's table has in-frame clones only and misses some. The table lists about 930 clones, with around 17% in the top ten. Study-wide results and caveats: Changing PCR primers prevented nucleotide comparison between some patients' samples. Findings come from small patient numbers and require larger validation. Antigen-driven expansion was suggested because donor-specific Tregs expanded more than all Tregs in tolerant patients.

On this clone: Its antigen is currently unknown.

Recipient PBMCs carried a CFSE label and met irradiated graft donor PBMCs for 6 days before FACS sorting. Sequencing used CD4+ T cells from blood cultured with allogeneic cells, obtained before the transplant. This receptor was identified in a human patient who received a combined kidney and bone marrow transplant.

Incomplete CDR3 DNA: TGTGCCAGCAGCCCAGCGGAGGGCTCAGATACG. Residues: CASSPAEGSDT. The complete CDR3 protein is CASSPAEGSDTQYF. The rearrangement links TRBV7-9 to TRBJ2-3, with D possibly being TRBD2 (6 bases). From the germline J gene comes the end of the CDR3, since the read stops 3 residues before it. The CDR3 extends over 14 amino acids. Germline V gene data show CDR1 as SEHNR and CDR2 as FQNEAQ (reference sequence). V lost 5 bases and J lost 4, with 13 bases in between. Together with reference TRBV7-9 and TRBJ2-3, the CDR3 gives the full variable domain: DTGVSQNPRHKITKRGQNVTFRCDPISEHNRLYWYRQTLGQGPEFLTYFQNEAQLEKSRLLSDRFSAERPKGSFSTLEIQRTEQGDSAMYLCASSPAEGSDTQYFGPGTRLTVL.